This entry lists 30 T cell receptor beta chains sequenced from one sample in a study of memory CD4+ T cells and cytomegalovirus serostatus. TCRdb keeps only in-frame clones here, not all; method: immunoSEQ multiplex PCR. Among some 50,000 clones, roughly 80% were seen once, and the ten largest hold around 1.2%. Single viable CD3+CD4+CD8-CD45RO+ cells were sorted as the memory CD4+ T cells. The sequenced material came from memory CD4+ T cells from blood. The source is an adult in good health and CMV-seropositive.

Written as DNA, the CDR3 is TGTGCCAGCAGCTTTTCAGGGGACAATGAGCAGTTCTTC. Amino acids: CASSFSGDNEQFF. V and J are TRBV7-2 and TRBJ2-1, with D possibly matching TRBD1 (6 bases). Looked up from germline, CDR1 is SGHTA and CDR2 is FQGNSA. The CDR3 runs 13 residues. Trimming pared 3 bases from V and 5 bases from J, leaving 8 bases between.

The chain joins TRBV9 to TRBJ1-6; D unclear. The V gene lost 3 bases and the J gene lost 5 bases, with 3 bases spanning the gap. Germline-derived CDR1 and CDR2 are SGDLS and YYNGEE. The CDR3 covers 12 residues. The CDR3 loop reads CASSANNSPLHF. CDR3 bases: TGTGCCAGCAGCGCAAATAATTCACCCCTCCACTTT.

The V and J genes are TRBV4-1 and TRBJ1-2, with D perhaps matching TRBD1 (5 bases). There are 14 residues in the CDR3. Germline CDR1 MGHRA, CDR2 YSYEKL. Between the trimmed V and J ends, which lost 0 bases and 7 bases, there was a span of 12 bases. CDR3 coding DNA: TGCGCCAGCAGCCAAGAGGCTGTCAGGGCTGGCTACACCTTC. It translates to CASSQEAVRAGYTF.

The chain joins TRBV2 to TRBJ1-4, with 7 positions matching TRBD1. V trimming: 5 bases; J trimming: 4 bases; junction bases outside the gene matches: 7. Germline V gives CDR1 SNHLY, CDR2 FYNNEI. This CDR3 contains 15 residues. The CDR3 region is CASSHRDRDNEKLFF. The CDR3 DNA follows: TGTGCCAGCAGTCACCGGGACAGAGATAATGAAAAACTGTTTTTT.

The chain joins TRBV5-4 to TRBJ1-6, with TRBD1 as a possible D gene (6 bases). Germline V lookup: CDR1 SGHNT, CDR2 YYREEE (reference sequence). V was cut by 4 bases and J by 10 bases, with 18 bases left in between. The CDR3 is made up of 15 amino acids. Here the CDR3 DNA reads TGTGCCAGCAGCGAGAAAACAGGGCCAGGGTCACCCCTCCACTTT. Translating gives CASSEKTGPGSPLHF.

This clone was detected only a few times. This chain's CDR3 is CASSPWTNPAEAFF. Here the CDR3 DNA reads TGTGCCAGCAGTCCCTGGACGAATCCGGCTGAAGCTTTCTTT. The gene calls are TRBV27 and TRBJ1-1, with no clear D. The CDR3 has 14 amino acids. The V end lost 5 bases, the J end lost 6 bases, and 16 bases lay between the germline ends. Germline V gene data show CDR1 as MNHEY and CDR2 as SMNVEV (reference sequence).

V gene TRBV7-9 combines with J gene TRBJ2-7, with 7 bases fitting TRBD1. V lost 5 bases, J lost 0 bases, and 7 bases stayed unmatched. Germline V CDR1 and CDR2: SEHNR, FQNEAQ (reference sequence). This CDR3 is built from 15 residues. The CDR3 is CASSRGTESSYEQYF. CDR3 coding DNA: TGTGCCAGCAGCAGGGGGACAGAGAGCTCCTACGAGCAGTACTTC.

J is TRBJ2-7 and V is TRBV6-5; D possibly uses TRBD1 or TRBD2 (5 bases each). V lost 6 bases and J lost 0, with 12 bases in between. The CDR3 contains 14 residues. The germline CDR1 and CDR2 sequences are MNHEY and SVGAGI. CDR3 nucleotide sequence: TGTGCCAGCAGCACCAGGGAGTTCTCCTACGAGCAGTACTTC. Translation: CASSTREFSYEQYF.

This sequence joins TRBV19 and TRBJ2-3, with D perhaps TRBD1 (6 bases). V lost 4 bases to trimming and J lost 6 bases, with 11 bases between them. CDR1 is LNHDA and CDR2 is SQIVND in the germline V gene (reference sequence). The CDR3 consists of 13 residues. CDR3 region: CASSTGVVDTQYF. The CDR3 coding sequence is TGTGCCAGTAGTACAGGGGTCGTGGATACGCAGTATTTT.

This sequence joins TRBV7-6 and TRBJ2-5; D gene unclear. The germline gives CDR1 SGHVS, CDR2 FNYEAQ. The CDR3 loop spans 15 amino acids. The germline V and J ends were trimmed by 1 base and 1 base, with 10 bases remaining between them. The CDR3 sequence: CASSLGGEFQETQYF. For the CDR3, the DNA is TGTGCCAGCAGCTTAGGAGGCGAATTCCAAGAGACCCAGTACTTC.

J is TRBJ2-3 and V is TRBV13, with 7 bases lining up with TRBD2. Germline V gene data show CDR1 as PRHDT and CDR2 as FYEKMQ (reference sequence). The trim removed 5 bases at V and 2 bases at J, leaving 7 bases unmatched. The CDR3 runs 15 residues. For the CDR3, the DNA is TGTGCCAGCAGCAAACGCCGGGGGGTCACAGATACGCAGTATTTT. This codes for CASSKRRGVTDTQYF.

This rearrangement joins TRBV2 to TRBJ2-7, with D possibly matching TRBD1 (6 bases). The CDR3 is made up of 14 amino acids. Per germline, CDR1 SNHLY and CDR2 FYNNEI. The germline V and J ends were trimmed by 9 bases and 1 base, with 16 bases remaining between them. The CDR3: CASGRAGTSYEQYF. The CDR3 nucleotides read TGTGCCAGTGGAAGGGCAGGGACATCCTACGAGCAGTACTTC.

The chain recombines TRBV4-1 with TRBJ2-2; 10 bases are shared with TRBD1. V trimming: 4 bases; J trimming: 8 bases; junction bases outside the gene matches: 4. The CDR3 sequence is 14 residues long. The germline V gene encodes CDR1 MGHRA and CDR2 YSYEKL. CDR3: CASSRDRGGGELFF. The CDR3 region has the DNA TGCGCCAGCAGCCGGGACAGGGGTGGGGGGGAGCTGTTTTTT.

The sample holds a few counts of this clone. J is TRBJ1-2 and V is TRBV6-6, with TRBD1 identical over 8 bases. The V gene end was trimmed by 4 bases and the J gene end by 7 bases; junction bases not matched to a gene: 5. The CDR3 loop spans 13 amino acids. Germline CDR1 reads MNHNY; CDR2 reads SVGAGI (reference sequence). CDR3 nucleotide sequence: TGTGCCAGCAGTTTAGGACAGGGCTCTGGCTACACCTTC. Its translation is CASSLGQGSGYTF.

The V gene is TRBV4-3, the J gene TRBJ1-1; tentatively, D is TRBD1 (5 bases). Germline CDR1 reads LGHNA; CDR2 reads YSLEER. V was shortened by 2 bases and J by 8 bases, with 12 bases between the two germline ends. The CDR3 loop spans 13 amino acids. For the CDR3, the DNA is TGCGCCAGCAGCCAAAACACGGGGCGCGAAGCTTTCTTT. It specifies CASSQNTGREAFF.

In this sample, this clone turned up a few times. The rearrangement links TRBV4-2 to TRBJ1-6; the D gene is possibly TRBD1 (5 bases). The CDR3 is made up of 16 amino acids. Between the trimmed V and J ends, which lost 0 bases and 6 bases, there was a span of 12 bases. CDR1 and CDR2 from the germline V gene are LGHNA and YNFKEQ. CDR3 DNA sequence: TGTGCCAGCAGCCAAGATCCTCATGGGGGTAATTCACCCCTCCACTTT. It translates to CASSQDPHGGNSPLHF.

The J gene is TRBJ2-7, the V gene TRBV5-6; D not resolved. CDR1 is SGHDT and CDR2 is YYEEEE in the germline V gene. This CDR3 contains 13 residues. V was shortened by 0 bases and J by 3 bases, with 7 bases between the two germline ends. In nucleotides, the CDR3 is TGTGCCAGCAGCTTGGGAACAGACTACGAGCAGTACTTC. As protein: CASSLGTDYEQYF.

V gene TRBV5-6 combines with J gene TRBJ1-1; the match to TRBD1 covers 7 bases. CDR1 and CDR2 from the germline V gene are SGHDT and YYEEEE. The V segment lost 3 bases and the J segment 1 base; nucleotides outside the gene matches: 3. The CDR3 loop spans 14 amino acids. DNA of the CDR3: TGTGCCAGCAGCTGGGGGACAGAGAACACTGAAGCTTTCTTT. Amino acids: CASSWGTENTEAFF.

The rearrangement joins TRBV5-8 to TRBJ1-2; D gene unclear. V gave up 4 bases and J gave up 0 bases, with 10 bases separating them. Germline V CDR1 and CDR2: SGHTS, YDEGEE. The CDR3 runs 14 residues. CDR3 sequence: CASSRTVTNYGYTF. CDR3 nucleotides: TGTGCCAGCAGCCGGACGGTTACTAACTATGGCTACACCTTC.

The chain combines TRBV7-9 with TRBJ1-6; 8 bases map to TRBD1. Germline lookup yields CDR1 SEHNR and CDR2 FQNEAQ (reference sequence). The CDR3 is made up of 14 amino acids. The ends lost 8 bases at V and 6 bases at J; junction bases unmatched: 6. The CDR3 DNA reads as TGTGCCAGCGTCCAGGGGGCCGTTAATTCACCCCTCCACTTT. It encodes CASVQGAVNSPLHF.

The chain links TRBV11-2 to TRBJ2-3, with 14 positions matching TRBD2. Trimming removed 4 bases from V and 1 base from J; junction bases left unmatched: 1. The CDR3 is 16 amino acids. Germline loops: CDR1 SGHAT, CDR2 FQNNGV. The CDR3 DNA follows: TGTGCCAGCAGCTCGGGACTAGCGGGGGGCACAGATACGCAGTATTTT. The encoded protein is CASSSGLAGGTDTQYF.

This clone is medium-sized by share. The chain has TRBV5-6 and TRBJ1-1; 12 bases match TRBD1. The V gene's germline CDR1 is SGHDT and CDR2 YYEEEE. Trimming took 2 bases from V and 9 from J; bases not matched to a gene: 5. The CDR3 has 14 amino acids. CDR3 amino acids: CASSFVGTGGKAFF. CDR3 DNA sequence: TGTGCCAGCAGCTTTGTAGGGACAGGGGGCAAAGCTTTCTTT.

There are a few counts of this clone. The CDR3 region is CASSLVVQETQYF. The CDR3 bases are TGTGCCAGCAGCTTAGTAGTCCAAGAGACCCAGTACTTC. The chain is built from TRBV7-2 and TRBJ2-5; the D is unclear. The ends were cut back, 1 base at V and 1 base at J, with 4 bases in the middle. This CDR3 region has 13 residues. Looked up from germline, CDR1 is SGHTA and CDR2 is FQGNSA.

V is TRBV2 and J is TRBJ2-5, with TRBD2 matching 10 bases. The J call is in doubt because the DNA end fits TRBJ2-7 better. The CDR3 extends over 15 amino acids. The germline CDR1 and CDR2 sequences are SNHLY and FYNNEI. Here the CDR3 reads CASSARTSGVYEQYF. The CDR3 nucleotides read TGTGCCAGCAGTGCTCGTACTAGCGGGGTTTACGAGCAGTACTTC.

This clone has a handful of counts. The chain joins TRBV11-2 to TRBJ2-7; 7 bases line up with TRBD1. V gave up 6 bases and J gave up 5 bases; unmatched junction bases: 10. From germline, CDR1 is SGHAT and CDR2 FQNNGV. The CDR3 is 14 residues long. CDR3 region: CASSSETGNDEQYF. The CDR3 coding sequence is TGTGCCAGCAGTTCAGAGACAGGGAACGACGAGCAGTACTTC.

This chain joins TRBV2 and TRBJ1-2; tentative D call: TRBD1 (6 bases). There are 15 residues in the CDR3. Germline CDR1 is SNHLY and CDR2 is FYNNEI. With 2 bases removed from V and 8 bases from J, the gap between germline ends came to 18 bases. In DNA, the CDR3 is TGTGCCAGCAGTGAATTATTAGGGCAGGGGAACGGCTACACCTTC. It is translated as CASSELLGQGNGYTF.

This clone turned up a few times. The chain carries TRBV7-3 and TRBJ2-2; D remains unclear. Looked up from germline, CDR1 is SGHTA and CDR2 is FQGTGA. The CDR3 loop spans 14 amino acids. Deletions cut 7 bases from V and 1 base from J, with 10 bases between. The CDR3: CASILAVNTGELFF. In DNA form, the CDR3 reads TGTGCCAGCATACTGGCAGTGAACACCGGGGAGCTGTTTTTT.

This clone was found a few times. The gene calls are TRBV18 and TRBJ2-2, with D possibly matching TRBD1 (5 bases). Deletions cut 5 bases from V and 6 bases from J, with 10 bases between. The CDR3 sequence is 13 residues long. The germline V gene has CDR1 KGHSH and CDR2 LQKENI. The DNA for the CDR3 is TGTGCCAGCTCATACAAAGGGGCCGGGGAGCTGTTTTTT. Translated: CASSYKGAGELFF. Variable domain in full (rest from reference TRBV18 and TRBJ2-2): NAGVMQNPRHLVRRRGQEARLRCSPMKGHSHVYWYRQLPEEGLKFMVYLQKENIIDESGMPKERFSAEFPKEGPSILRIQQVVRGDSAAYFCASSYKGAGELFFGEGSRLTVL.

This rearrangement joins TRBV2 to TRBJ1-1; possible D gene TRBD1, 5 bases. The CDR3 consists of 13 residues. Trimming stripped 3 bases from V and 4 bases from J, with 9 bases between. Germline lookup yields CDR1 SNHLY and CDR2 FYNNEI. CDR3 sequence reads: CASSDRATTEAFF. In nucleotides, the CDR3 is TGTGCCAGCAGTGACAGGGCGACCACTGAAGCTTTCTTT.

The CDR3 loop reads CASTQESRDTQYF. In DNA form, the CDR3 reads TGTGCCAGCACCCAGGAAAGTCGGGATACGCAGTATTTT. The V gene is TRBV2, the J gene TRBJ2-3; D ambiguous. V was trimmed by 7 bases and J by 6 bases, leaving 14 bases between them. Per the germline V gene, CDR1 is SNHLY and CDR2 is FYNNEI. CDR3 length: 13 residues.